These T cell receptor beta chains were read from a single sample in a study of glioma-infiltrating T cells after dendritic cell vaccination. Sequencing used immunoSEQ multiplex PCR; TCRdb keeps in-frame clones, though not all of them. Of tens of thousands of clones detected, approximately 90% appear once; the ten largest clones hold roughly 3.1%. The input for sequencing was blood, taken before dendritic cell vaccination. These receptors all come from a human donor with glioblastoma. The CDR3 runs from the conserved cysteine through the conserved F or W. The D gene is left open where the match is weak. Expanded clones get a size class; other rows say once, few or many, or leave the size out.

CASSDRGIGQPQHF | TGTGCCAGCAGTGATAGGGGGATAGGTCAGCCCCAGCATTTT | TRBV2 | 14 | TRBJ1-5 | . | .
CASQGDRTNYGYTF | TGTGCCAGCCAAGGGGACAGGACTAACTATGGCTACACCTTC | TRBV18 | 14 | TRBJ1-2 | TRBD1 | .
CASSRTGGSTNEKLFF | TGTGCCAGCAGCCGCACAGGGGGATCAACTAATGAAAAACTGTTTTTT | TRBV2 | 16 | TRBJ1-4 | TRBD1 | .
CASSFRTDSYEQYF | TGTGCCAGCAGCTTTCGGACTGACTCCTACGAGCAGTACTTC | TRBV7-6 | 14 | TRBJ2-7 | . | .
CASRQGRSEAFF | TGTGCCAGCAGACAGGGGCGGAGTGAAGCTTTCTTT | TRBV28 | 12 | TRBJ1-1 | TRBD1 | .
CASSLSPYEQYF | TGTGCCAGCAGCTTGTCTCCCTACGAGCAGTACTTC | TRBV5-5 | 12 | TRBJ2-7 | . | .
CSVDLENTEAFF | TGCAGCGTTGATTTAGAGAACACTGAAGCTTTCTTT | TRBV29-1 | 12 | TRBJ1-1 | . | .
CASSFQGQVVYGYTF | TGTGCCAGCAGCTTCCAGGGACAGGTTGTCTATGGCTACACCTTC | TRBV5-5 | 15 | TRBJ1-2 | TRBD1 | .
CSAHQGVEAFF | TGCAGTGCTCATCAGGGGGTAGAAGCTTTCTTT | TRBV20-1 | 11 | TRBJ1-1 | TRBD1 | .
CASSPPGQGGLQFF | TGTGCCAGCAGTCCCCCGGGACAGGGAGGTCTTCAGTTCTTC | TRBV6-6 | 14 | TRBJ2-1 | TRBD1 | .
CASSPPRGSMETQYF | TGTGCCAGCTCACCACCTAGGGGATCAATGGAGACCCAGTACTTC | TRBV18 | 15 | TRBJ2-5 | . | .
CASRHALRDRAIGYTF | TGTGCCAGCAGACACGCACTCCGGGACAGGGCGATTGGCTACACCTTC | TRBV5-4 | 16 | TRBJ1-2 | TRBD1 | .
CATSSGVSGTPLHF | TGTGCCACCAGCTCCGGAGTGAGCGGGACACCCCTCCACTTT | TRBV15 | 14 | TRBJ1-6 | . | .
CASSPQGNTIYF | TGTGCCAGCAGCCCACAGGGAAACACCATATATTTT | TRBV11-2 | 12 | TRBJ1-3 | . | .
CASSFKGEGSEAFF | TGCGCCAGCAGCTTTAAGGGTGAGGGCTCTGAAGCTTTCTTT | TRBV5-1 | 14 | TRBJ1-1 | . | .
CASSQDSREQFF | TGCGCCAGCAGCCAGGACTCTAGGGAGCAGTTCTTC | TRBV4-1 | 12 | TRBJ2-1 | . | .
CASSLQGNEKLFF | TGTGCCAGCAGCCTACAGGGAAACGAAAAACTGTTTTTT | TRBV5-8 | 13 | TRBJ1-4 | . | .
CASSLVGTGAGGTEAFF | TGTGCCAGCAGCTTAGTGGGGACAGGGGCGGGCGGCACTGAAGCTTTCTTT | TRBV11-2 | 17 | TRBJ1-1 | TRBD1 | once
CASSSQPGTSGGYGYTF | TGCGCCAGCAGCTCGCAACCGGGGACATCGGGGGGCTATGGCTACACCTTC | TRBV5-1 | 17 | TRBJ1-2 | . | .
CASSLLLADTGELFF | TGTGCCAGCTCACTGCTCTTAGCCGACACCGGGGAGCTGTTTTTT | TRBV18 | 15 | TRBJ2-2 | . | .
CASSLVGTDFYEQYF | TGCGCCAGCAGCTTGGTTGGGACAGATTTCTACGAGCAGTACTTC | TRBV5-1 | 15 | TRBJ2-7 | TRBD1 | .
CASSTTGTQYF | TGTGCCAGCAGCACCACGGGGACCCAGTACTTC | TRBV5-6 | 11 | TRBJ2-5 | . | .
CASSLTYSGANVLTF | TGTGCCAGCAGCTTAACATACTCTGGGGCCAACGTCCTGACTTTC | TRBV5-4 | 15 | TRBJ2-6 | . | .
CAIRDGREDTEAFF | TGTGCCATCAGGGACGGCAGGGAGGACACTGAAGCTTTCTTT | TRBV10-3 | 14 | TRBJ1-1 | . | .
CASSQEQGAVYYEQYF | TGTGCCAGCAGCCAAGAACAGGGGGCCGTGTACTACGAGCAGTACTTC | TRBV4-2 | 16 | TRBJ2-7 | TRBD1 | .
CASSLGVVAGWKETQYF | TGCGCCAGCAGCCTGGGCGTGGTAGCGGGCTGGAAAGAGACCCAGTACTTC | TRBV4-1 | 17 | TRBJ2-5 | TRBD2 | .
CASSLLTGTGDEQYF | TGTGCCAGCAGCCTCCTAACCGGGACAGGGGACGAGCAGTACTTC | TRBV7-8 | 15 | TRBJ2-7 | TRBD1 | .
CASSYSRTGYYGYTF | TGTGCCAGCAGTTACTCCAGGACAGGGTACTATGGCTACACCTTC | TRBV6-5 | 15 | TRBJ1-2 | TRBD1 | .
CASGSFPRALAGGLNNEQFF | TGTGCTAGTGGTTCGTTTCCCCGGGCTCTAGCGGGGGGACTAAACAATGAGCAGTTCTTC | TRBV12-5 | 20 | TRBJ2-1 | TRBD2 | .
CASSPTSGDHNEQFF | TGCGCCAGCAGCCCGACTAGCGGGGACCACAATGAGCAGTTCTTC | TRBV5-1 | 15 | TRBJ2-1 | TRBD2 | .
CASSLGTGGKDTQYF | TGCGCCAGCAGCCTAGGGACAGGGGGTAAAGATACGCAGTATTTT | TRBV5-1 | 15 | TRBJ2-3 | TRBD1 | .
CASSYGGGLYEQYF | TGTGCCAGCAGTTACGGGGGGGGCCTATACGAGCAGTACTTC | TRBV6-5 | 14 | TRBJ2-7 | . | .
CSLRGQGAHEQFF | TGCAGCTTAAGGGGACAGGGTGCCCATGAGCAGTTCTTC | TRBV29-1 | 13 | TRBJ2-1 | TRBD1 | .
CASSVVALAYGYTF | TGTGCCAGCAGTGTGGTGGCACTAGCCTATGGCTACACCTTC | TRBV28 | 14 | TRBJ1-2 | . | .
CASRNQGGGSNEQFF | TGTGCCAGCAGGAATCAGGGAGGAGGTTCCAATGAGCAGTTCTTC | TRBV7-3 | 15 | TRBJ2-1 | . | .
CASCEITRLAGPYNEQFF | TGTGCCAGCTGCGAGATTACCCGACTAGCGGGTCCCTACAATGAGCAGTTCTTC | TRBV27 | 18 | TRBJ2-1 | TRBD2 | few
CASSYGQGNQPQHF | TGTGCCAGCAGCTATGGACAGGGGAATCAGCCCCAGCATTTT | TRBV6-6 | 14 | TRBJ1-5 | TRBD1 | few
CAWRKAGGYGYTF | TGTGCCTGGAGAAAGGCGGGGGGCTATGGCTACACCTTC | TRBV30 | 13 | TRBJ1-2 | . | once
CASSVGTGVSYEQYF | TGTGCCAGCAGCGTCGGGACAGGTGTATCCTACGAGCAGTACTTC | TRBV9 | 15 | TRBJ2-7 | TRBD1 | .
CASSLQGARELFF | TGCGCCAGCAGCCTGCAGGGCGCCCGGGAGCTGTTTTTT | TRBV4-1 | 13 | TRBJ2-2 | . | few
CASSRRDTQETQYF | TGTGCCAGCAGCCGCCGGGACACTCAAGAGACCCAGTACTTC | TRBV5-4 | 14 | TRBJ2-5 | . | .
CASSWTSGSLSYNEQFF | TGCGCCAGCAGCTGGACTAGCGGGAGCCTCTCCTACAATGAGCAGTTCTTC | TRBV5-1 | 17 | TRBJ2-1 | TRBD2 | .
CASSIGWTGREGTQYF | TGTGCCAGTAGTATAGGGTGGACAGGGAGGGAGGGTACGCAGTATTTT | TRBV19 | 16 | TRBJ2-3 | . | .
CASTHRTSGGGEQFF | TGCGCCAGCACCCATAGGACTAGCGGGGGGGGTGAGCAGTTCTTC | TRBV10-1 | 15 | TRBJ2-1 | TRBD2 | .
CASSEAGAGSYEQYF | TGTGCCAGCAGTGAAGCGGGGGCTGGGTCCTACGAGCAGTACTTC | TRBV6-1 | 15 | TRBJ2-7 | . | few
CASLEGDTDTQYF | TGTGCCAGCCTAGAGGGTGATACAGATACGCAGTATTTT | TRBV2 | 13 | TRBJ2-3 | . | .
CASSLGTQGPQEFF | TGTGCCAGCAGCTTAGGGACACAGGGTCCGCAGGAGTTCTTC | TRBV7-2 | 14 | TRBJ2-1 | . | .
CASSSVLAGGPTDTQYF | TGTGCCAGCAGCTCGGTACTAGCGGGGGGGCCTACAGATACGCAGTATTTT | TRBV5-4 | 17 | TRBJ2-3 | TRBD2 | .
CASSQRESTGELFF | TGTGCCAGCTCCCAGCGGGAGAGTACCGGGGAGCTGTTTTTT | TRBV6-5 | 14 | TRBJ2-2 | TRBD2 | .
CASSYGERDIQYF | TGTGCCAGCAGTTACGGCGAGAGGGACATTCAGTACTTC | TRBV6-5 | 13 | TRBJ2-4 | . | .
CASSLRVAGPDYTQYF | TGTGCCAGCAGCTTAAGGGTAGCGGGACCCGATTATACGCAGTATTTT | TRBV7-3 | 16 | TRBJ2-3 | TRBD2 | .
CASSLAGSVIHEQYF | TGCGCCAGCAGCTTGGCGGGGAGTGTTATCCACGAGCAGTACTTC | TRBV5-1 | 15 | TRBJ2-7 | . | .
CASSPGLGANVLTF | TGTGCCAGCTCACCAGGGCTTGGGGCCAACGTCCTGACTTTC | TRBV18 | 14 | TRBJ2-6 | . | .
CASSYAGVVGTEAFF | TGTGCCAGCAGTTATGCAGGGGTGGTTGGGACTGAAGCTTTCTTT | TRBV6-5 | 15 | TRBJ1-1 | . | .